This TCR beta chain emerged from a study of T cells in Graves' hyperthyroidism and ophthalmopathy. No ophthalmopathy progression within 18 months constituted stable Graves' hyperthyroidism. Patients aged 18 to 65 had newly diagnosed hyperthyroidism of under 2 months' duration. Not enrolled were patients with uncontrolled infection, other autoimmune disease, pregnancy or lactation. Diagnoses were made from clinical symptoms, serum measures (thyroxine and TRAb), thyroid ultrasound and orbital computed tomography. This clonotype occurred many times. TCR beta CDR3 regions were amplified from RNA transcripts. The TCR CDR3 was amplified in a first-round RT-PCR using the HTBI primer set. Each CDR3 protein is one row after TCRdb ran MiXCR on the multiplex PCR reads. In the table there are a few hundred thousand distinct CDR3 sequences, around 45% of which are singletons. This TCR derives from a young woman with Graves' hyperthyroidism. Sequencing was done on a sample of peripheral blood or thyroid tissue (not recorded which).

The CDR3 nucleotides read TGCGCCAGCAGCCAAGGTGGGGACCCTTCCTACACCTTC. This encodes CASSQGGDPSYTF. This rearrangement joins TRBV4-1 to TRBJ1-2; TRBD1 is a possible D gene (5 bases). The CDR3 consists of 13 residues. V was shortened by 1 base and J by 10 bases, with 13 bases between the two germline ends. Germline V lookup: CDR1 MGHRA, CDR2 YSYEKL.